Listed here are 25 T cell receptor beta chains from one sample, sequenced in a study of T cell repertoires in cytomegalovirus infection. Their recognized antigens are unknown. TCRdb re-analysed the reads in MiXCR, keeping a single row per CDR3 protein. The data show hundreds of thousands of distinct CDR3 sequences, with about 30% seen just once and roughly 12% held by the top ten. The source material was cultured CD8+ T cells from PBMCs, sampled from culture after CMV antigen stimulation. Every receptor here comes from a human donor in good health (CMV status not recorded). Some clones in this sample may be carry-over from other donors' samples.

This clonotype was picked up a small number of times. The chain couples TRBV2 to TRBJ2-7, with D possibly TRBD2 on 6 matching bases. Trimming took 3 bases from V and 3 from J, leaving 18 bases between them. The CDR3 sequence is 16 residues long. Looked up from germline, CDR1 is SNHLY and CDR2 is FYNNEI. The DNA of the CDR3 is TGTGCCAGCAGTGATTTTCTAGCGCTAACGTTCTACGAGCAGTACGTC. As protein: CASSDFLALTFYEQYV.

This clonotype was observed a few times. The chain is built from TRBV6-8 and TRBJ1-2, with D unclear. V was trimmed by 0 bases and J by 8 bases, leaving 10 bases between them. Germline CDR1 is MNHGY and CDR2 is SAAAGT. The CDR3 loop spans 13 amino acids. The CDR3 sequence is CASSYSYPGGYTF. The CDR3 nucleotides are TGTGCCAGCAGTTACTCGTATCCTGGCGGCTACACCTTC.

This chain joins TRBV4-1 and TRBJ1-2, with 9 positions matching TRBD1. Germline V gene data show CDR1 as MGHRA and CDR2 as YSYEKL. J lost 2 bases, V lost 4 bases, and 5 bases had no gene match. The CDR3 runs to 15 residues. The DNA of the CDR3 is TGCGCCAGCAGCCCCGTGACAGGGGGAAACTATGGCTACACCTTC. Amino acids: CASSPVTGGNYGYTF.

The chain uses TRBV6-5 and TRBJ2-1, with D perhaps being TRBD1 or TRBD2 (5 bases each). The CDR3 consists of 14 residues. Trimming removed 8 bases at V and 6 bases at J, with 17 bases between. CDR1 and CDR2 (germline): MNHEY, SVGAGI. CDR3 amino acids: CASAWRGVGNEQFF. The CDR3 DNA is TGTGCCAGCGCCTGGAGAGGGGTGGGCAATGAGCAGTTCTTC.

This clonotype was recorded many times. The CDR3 nucleotides read TGTGCCAGCAGCCATTGGCACAGGGACTATGGCTACACCTTC. Amino acid sequence: CASSHWHRDYGYTF. The rearrangement uses TRBV6-6 and TRBJ1-2; TRBD1 is a possible D gene (6 bases). Trimming stripped 6 bases from V and 3 bases from J, with 14 bases between. This CDR3 is 14 amino acids long. CDR1 and CDR2 from the germline V gene are MNHNY and SVGAGI (reference sequence).

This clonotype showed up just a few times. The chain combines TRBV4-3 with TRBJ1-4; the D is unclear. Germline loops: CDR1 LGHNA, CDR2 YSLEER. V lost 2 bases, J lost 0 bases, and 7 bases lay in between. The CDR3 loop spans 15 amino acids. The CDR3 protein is CASSQFRTTNEKLFF. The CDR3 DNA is TGCGCCAGCAGCCAATTCCGGACAACTAATGAAAAACTGTTTTTT.

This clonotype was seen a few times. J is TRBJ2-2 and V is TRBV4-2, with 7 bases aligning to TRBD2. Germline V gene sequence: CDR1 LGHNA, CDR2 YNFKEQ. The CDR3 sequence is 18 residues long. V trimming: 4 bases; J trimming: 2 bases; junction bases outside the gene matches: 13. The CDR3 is CASSPEIGRGFNTGELFF. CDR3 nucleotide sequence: TGTGCCAGCAGCCCAGAGATAGGGCGGGGGTTTAACACCGGGGAGCTGTTTTTT.

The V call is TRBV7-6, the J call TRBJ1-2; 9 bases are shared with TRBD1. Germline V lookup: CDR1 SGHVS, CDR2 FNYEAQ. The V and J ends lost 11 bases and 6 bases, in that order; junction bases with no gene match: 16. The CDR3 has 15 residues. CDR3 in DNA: TGTGCCTGGCCGGGACAGGGAGAACTTACGGATGGCTACACCTTC. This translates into CAWPGQGELTDGYTF.

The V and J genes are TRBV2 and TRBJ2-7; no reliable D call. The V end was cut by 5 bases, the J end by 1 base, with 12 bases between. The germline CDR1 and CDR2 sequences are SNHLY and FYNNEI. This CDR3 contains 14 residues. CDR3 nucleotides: TGTGCCAGCAGTTCAGGACGTAATTCCTACGAGCAGTACTTC. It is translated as CASSSGRNSYEQYF.

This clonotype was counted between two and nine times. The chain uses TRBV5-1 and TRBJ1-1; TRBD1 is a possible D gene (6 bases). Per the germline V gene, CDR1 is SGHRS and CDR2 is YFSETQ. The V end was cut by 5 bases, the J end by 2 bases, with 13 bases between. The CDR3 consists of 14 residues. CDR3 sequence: CASRPQGINTEAFF. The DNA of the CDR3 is TGCGCCAGCAGACCCCAGGGGATAAACACTGAAGCTTTCTTT.

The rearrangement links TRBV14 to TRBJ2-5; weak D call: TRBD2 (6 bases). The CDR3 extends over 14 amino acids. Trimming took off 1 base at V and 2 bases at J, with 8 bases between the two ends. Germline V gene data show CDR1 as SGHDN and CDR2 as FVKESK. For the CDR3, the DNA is TGTGCCAGCAGCCAAGTGGGACTGCAAGAGACCCAGTACTTC. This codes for CASSQVGLQETQYF.

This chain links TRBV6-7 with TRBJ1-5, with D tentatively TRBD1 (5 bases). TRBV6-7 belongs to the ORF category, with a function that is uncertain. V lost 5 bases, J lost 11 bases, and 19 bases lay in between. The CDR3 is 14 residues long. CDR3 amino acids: CASSPPGPISAQHF. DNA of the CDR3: TGTGCCAGCAGTCCTCCGGGACCCATCTCGGCCCAGCATTTT.

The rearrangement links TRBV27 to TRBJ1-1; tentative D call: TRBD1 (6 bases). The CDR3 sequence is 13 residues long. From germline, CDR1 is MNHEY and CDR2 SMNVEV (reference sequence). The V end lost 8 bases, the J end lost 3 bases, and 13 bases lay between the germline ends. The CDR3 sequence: CASRQALYTEAFF. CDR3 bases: TGTGCCAGCCGACAGGCGTTATACACTGAAGCTTTCTTT.

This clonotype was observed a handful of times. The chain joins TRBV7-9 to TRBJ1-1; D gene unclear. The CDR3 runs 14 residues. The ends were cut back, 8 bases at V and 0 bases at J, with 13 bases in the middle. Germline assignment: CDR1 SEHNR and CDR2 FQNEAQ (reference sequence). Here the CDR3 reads CASGHTAMNTEAFF. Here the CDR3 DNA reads TGTGCCAGCGGTCACACGGCAATGAACACTGAAGCTTTCTTT.

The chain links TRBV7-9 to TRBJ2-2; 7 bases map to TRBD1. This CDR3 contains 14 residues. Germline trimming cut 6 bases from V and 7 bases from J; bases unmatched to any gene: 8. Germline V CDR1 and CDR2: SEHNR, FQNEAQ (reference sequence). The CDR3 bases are TGTGCCAGCAGTTCGGACAGGATCGTCGGGGAGCTGTTTTTT. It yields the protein CASSSDRIVGELFF.

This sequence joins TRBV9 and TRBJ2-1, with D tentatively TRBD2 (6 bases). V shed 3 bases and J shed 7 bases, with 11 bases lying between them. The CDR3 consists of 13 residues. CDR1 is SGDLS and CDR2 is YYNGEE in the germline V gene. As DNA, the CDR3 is TGTGCCAGCAGCGGCGGGGTTTGGAATGAGCAGTTCTTC. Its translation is CASSGGVWNEQFF.

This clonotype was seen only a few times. The CDR3 spells CASSATGTGAYEQYV. CDR3 sequence (DNA): TGTGCCAGCAGCGCAACCGGGACAGGGGCATACGAGCAGTACGTC. V usage is TRBV5-6 and J usage is TRBJ2-7; the match to TRBD1 covers 10 bases. Germline V CDR1 and CDR2: SGHDT, YYEEEE. The V gene end was trimmed by 4 bases and the J gene end by 4 bases; junction bases not matched to a gene: 8. The CDR3 runs to 15 residues.

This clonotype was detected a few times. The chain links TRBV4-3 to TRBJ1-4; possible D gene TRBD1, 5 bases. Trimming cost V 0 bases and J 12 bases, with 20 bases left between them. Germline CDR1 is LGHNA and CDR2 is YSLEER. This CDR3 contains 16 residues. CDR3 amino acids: CASSQERGRLSVELFF. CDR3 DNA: TGCGCCAGCAGCCAAGAAAGGGGCAGGCTCTCGGTGGAACTGTTTTTT.

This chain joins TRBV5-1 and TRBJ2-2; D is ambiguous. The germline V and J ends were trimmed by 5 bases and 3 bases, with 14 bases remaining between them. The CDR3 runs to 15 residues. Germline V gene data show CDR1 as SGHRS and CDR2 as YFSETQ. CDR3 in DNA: TGCGCCAGCAGGAAGGGATTCCGGGACACCGGGGAGCTGTTTTTT. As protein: CASRKGFRDTGELFF.

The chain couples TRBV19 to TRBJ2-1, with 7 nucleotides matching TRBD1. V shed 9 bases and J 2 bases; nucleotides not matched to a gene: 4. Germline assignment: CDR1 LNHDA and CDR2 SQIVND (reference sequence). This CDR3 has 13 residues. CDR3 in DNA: TGTGCCAGCTCGGGACAGACCTACAATGAGCAGTTCTTC. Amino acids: CASSGQTYNEQFF.

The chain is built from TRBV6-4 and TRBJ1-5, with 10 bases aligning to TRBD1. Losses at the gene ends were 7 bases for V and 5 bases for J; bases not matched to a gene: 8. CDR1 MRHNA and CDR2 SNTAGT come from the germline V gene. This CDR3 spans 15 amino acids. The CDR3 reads CASNSDRGAYQPQHF. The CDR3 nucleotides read TGTGCCAGCAATTCGGACAGGGGGGCGTATCAGCCCCAGCATTTT.

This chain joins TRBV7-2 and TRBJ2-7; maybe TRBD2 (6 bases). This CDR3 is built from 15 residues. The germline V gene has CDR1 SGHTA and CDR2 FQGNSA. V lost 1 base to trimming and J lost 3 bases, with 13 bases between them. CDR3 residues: CASSLDPGLYYEQYF. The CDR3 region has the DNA TGTGCCAGCAGCTTAGATCCGGGACTCTACTACGAGCAGTACTTC.

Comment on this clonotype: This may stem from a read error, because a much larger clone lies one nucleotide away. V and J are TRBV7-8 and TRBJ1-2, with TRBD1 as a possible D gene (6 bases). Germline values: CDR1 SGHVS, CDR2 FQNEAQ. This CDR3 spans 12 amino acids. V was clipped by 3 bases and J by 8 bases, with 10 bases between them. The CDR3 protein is CASSFGTNGYTF. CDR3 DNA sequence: TGTGCCAGCAGCTTTGGGACAAACGGCTACACCTTC.

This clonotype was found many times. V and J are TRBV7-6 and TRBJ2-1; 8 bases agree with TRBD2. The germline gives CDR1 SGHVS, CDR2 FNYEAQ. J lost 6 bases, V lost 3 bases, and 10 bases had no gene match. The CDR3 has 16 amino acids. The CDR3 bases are TGTGCCAGCAGCTTTAAAGCGGGAGTTTTACGCAATGAGCAGTTCTTC. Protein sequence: CASSFKAGVLRNEQFF.

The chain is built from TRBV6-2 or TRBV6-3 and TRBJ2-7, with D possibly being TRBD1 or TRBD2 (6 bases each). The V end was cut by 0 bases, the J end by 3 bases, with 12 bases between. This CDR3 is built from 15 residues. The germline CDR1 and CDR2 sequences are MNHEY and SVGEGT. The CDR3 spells CASSYSKEGGYEQYV. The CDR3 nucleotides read TGTGCCAGCAGTTACTCGAAGGAGGGGGGCTACGAGCAGTACGTC.